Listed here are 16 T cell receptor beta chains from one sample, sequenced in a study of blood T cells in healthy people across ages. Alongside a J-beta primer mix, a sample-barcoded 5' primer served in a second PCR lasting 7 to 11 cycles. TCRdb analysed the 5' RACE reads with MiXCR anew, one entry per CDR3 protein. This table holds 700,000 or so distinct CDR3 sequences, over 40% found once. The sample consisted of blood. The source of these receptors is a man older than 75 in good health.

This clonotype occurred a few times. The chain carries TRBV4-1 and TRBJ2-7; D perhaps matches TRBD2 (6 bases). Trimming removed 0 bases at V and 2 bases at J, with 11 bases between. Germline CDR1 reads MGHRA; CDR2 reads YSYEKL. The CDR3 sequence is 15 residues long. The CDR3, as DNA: TGCGCCAGCAGCCAAGAGATGGGGGGTACCTACGAGCAGTACTTC. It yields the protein CASSQEMGGTYEQYF.

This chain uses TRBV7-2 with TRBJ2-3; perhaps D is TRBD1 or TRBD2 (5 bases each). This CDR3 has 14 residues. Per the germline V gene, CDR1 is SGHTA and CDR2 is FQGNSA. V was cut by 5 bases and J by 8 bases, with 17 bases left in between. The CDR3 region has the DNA TGTGCCAGCAGCACCGAAGGGTGGGGGAGTACGCAGTATTTT. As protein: CASSTEGWGSTQYF.

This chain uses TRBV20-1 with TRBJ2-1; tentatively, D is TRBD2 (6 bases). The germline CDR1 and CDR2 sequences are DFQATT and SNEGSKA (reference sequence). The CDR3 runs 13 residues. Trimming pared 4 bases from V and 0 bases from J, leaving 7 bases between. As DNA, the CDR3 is TGCAGTGCTATGACTAGCTCCTACAATGAGCAGTTCTTC. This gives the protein CSAMTSSYNEQFF.

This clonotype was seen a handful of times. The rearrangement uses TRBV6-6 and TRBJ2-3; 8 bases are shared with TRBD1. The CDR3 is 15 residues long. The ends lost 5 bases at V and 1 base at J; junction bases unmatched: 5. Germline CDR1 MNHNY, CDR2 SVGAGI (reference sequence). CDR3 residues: CASSNPGQGTDTQYF. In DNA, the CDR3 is TGTGCCAGCAGTAATCCGGGACAGGGCACAGATACGCAGTATTTT.

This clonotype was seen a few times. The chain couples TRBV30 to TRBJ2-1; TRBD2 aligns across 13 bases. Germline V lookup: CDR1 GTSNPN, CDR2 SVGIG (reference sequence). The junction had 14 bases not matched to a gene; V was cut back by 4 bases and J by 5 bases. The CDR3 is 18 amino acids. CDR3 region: CAWNRRTSGGAWDNEQFF. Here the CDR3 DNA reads TGTGCCTGGAATCGAAGAACTAGCGGGGGGGCCTGGGACAATGAGCAGTTCTTC.

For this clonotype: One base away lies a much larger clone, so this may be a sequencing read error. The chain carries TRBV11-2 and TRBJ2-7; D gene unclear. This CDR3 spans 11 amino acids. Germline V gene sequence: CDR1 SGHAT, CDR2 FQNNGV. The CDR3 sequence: CACSLPLEQYF. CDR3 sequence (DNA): TGTGCCTGCAGCTTACCCCTTGAGCAGTACTTC.

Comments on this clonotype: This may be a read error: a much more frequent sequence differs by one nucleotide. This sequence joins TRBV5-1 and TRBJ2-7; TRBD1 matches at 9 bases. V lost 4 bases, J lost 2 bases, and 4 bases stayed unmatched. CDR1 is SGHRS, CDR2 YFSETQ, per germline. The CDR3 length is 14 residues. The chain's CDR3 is CASSVTGGTYEQYF. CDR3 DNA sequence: TGCGCCAGCAGCGTGACAGGGGGAACCTACGAGCAGTACTTC.

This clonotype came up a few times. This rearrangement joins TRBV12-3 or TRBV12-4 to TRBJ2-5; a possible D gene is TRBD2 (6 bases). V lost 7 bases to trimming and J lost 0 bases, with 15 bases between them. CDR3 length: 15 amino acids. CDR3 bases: TGTGCCAGCACGGTGACCGGGACTCACCAAGAGACCCAGTACTTC. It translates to CASTVTGTHQETQYF.

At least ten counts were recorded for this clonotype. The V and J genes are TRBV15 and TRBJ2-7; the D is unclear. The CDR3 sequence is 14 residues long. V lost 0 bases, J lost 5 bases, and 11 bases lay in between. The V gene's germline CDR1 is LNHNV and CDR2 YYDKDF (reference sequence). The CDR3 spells CATSRDRQVNEQYF. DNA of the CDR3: TGTGCCACCAGCAGAGATCGGCAGGTTAACGAGCAGTACTTC.

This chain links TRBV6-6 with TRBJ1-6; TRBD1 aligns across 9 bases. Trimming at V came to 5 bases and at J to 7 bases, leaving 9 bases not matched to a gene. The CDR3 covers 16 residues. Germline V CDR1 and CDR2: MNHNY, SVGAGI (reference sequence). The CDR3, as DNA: TGTGCCAGCAGTACATATCCGGGACAGGGAAATTCACCCCTCCACTTT. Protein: CASSTYPGQGNSPLHF.

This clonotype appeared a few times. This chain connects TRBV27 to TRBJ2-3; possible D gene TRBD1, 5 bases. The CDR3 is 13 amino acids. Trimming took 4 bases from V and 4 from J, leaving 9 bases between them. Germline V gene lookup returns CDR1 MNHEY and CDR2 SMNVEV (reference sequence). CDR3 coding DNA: TGTGCCAGCAGTTCAAACAGGCCAGATACGCAGTATTTT. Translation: CASSSNRPDTQYF.

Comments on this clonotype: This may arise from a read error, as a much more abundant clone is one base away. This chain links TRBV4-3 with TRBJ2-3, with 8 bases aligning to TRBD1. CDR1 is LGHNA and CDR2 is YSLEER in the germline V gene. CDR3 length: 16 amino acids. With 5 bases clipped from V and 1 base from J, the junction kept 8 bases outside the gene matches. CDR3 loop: CASSIRDRPGTDTQYF. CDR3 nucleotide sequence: TGCGCCAGCAGCATCAGGGACAGGCCAGGCACAGATACGCAGTATTTT.

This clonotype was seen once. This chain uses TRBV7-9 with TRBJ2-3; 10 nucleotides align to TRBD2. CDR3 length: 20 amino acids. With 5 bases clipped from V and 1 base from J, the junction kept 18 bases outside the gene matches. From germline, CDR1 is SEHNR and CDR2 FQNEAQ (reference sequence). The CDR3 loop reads CASSRKAGGPNGWGTDTQYF. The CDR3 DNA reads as TGTGCCAGCAGCCGTAAAGCGGGAGGGCCGAATGGATGGGGCACAGATACGCAGTATTTT.

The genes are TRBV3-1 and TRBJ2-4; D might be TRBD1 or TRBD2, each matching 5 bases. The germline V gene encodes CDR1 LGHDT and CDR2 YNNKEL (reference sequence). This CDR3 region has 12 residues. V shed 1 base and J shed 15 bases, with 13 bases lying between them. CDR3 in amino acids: CASSQAGTQRYF. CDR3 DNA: TGTGCCAGCAGCCAAGCCGGGACCCAGAGGTACTTC.

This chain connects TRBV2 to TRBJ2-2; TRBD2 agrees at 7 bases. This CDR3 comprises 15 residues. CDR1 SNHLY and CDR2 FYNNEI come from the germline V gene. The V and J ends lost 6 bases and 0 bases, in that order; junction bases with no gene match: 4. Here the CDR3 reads CASRLALPNTGELFF. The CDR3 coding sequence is TGTGCCAGCAGACTAGCGTTACCGAACACCGGGGAGCTGTTTTTT. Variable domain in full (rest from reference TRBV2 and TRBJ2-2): EPEVTQTPSHQVTQMGQEVILRCVPISNHLYFYWYRQILGQKVEFLVSFYNNEISEKSEIFDDQFSVERPDGSNFTLKIRSTKLEDSAMYFCASRLALPNTGELFFGEGSRLTVL.

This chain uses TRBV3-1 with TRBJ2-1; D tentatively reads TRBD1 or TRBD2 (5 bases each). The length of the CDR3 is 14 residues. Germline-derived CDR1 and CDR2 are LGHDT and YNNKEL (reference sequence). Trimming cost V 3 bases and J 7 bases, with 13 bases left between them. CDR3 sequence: CASSQSGTRNEQFF. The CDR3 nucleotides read TGTGCCAGCAGCCAGTCTGGGACGAGAAATGAGCAGTTCTTC.